This note documents a single TCR beta chain sequence. What antigen it recognizes has not been identified. The input lacks base qualities; no much larger clone sits a single base away. Trimming takes 1 base from V and 0 bases from J, and the germline ends sit 4 bases apart. Sequences SGHVS (CDR1) and FNYEAQ (CDR2) are obtained from the germline V gene. CDR3 length: 14 amino acids, cysteine to phenylalanine. Only CDR3 DNA remains: 42 bases, in frame from the first base. This entry belongs to a study of OX40 agonist ivuxolimab in advanced cancers. Notes on the research overall: Ivuxolimab was an agonistic, fully human IgG2 monoclonal antibody directed against OX40 (CD134), a costimulatory receptor. Intravenous ivuxolimab was administered to patients every 2 weeks at six dose levels: 0.01, 0.1, 0.3, 1.5, 3 and 10 mg/kg. Of the roughly 52 dose-escalation patients, hepatocellular carcinoma was present in about 20, melanoma in around 15, renal cell carcinoma in 9 and head and neck cancer in 9. In the dose-escalation cohort, roughly 82% of patients were male, and the mean age was around 65 years with a range of roughly 20 to 79. Patients were allowed to have had prior anti-PD-1, anti-PD-L1 or anti-CTLA-4 therapy, and approximately 40% of the dose-escalation patients had previously received checkpoint inhibitors. Three dose-escalation patients achieved partial responses, one with hepatocellular carcinoma and two with cutaneous melanoma. Peripheral TCRbeta sequencing aimed to test whether ivuxolimab altered TCR sequence diversity and caused clonal T-cell expansion. The monotherapy dose-escalation portion (N ≈ 50 patients) of the phase I ivuxolimab trial is reported in the paper. Study-wide conclusions, independent of this receptor: At doses of 0.1 to 3.0 mg/kg, clonal expansion of both CD4+ and CD8+ T cells in blood was seen between baseline and week 6. Low levels of normalized T-cell clonal expansion were also seen in some patients who did not respond. On average, CD8+ T cells showed more expanded clones than CD4+ T cells after ivuxolimab. In the 0.1-3.0 mg/kg groups, partial responders had among the lowest normalized peripheral clonal expansion, particularly in CD8+ T cells. Which antigens the clonally expanded peripheral T cells were specific for was not determined.

The trial excluded patients who had a history of autoimmune disease or who were on systemic immunosuppression. In every dose cohort, peripheral blood was drawn for TCR sequencing at baseline, cycle 4 day 1, and cycle 7 day 1. The samples were drawn from a first-in-human, open-label, multicenter phase I dose-escalation trial of ivuxolimab. Adults with locally advanced or metastatic head and neck squamous cell, hepatocellular, melanoma or renal cell carcinoma were enrolled in the trial. Before TCR sequencing, CD4+ and CD8+ T cells were separately sorted from peripheral blood. Genomic DNA was isolated from the sorted cells so that the TCRbeta CDR3 region could be sequenced. TCRbeta CDR3 regions were sequenced using the immunoSEQ Assay. TCRdb carries this immuneACCESS record with in-frame sequences only. Its versions omit some clonotypes, under half of them owing to an unresolved V gene in the studies checked, with the rest unexplained. Here the sample has around 79,000 clones; approximately 91% occur a single time. The ten largest clones take up 0.7% to 1% of the sample.

The sequence was collected from an adult with an advanced solid tumor such as melanoma, head and neck, liver or kidney cancer. Sequences were derived from CD4+ or CD8+ T cells sorted from blood, sampled in a trial of the OX40 agonist ivuxolimab. The chain is encoded by TRBV7-6 joined to TRBJ2-4; the D gene lacks a confident call. The CDR3 is CASSLGGAKNIQYF. The DNA reads as follows: TGTGCCAGCAGCTTAGGTGGAGCCAAAAACATTCAGTACTTC.